This T cell receptor beta chain was recovered during a study of T-cell memory formation after mild COVID-19 (dated by TCRdb to the early 2020s). For context, the study as a whole: TCR sequence clusters from the two donors were found to be largely donor specific. The cohort was made up of two young adult volunteers, one female and one male, who were previously healthy. T-cell clones expanding and contracting after mild COVID-19 in two donors were tracked by longitudinal TCRalpha and TCRbeta repertoire sequencing. The paper as a whole reports these results and caveats: Contracting CD4+ clones appeared mostly in the CM and EM memory subsets, whereas CD8+ clones were enriched in EMRA. The detection of some responding clones in pre-infection memory suggests that pre-existing cross-reactive memory T cells joined the SARS-CoV-2 response. Only two mild cases were covered in the study, and larger cohorts including severe cases with pre-infection samples were considered necessary. Clones that contracted from day 15 to 85 showed balanced CD4/CD8 phenotypes, whereas a second wave of clones that expanded from day 15 to 37 leaned towards CD4+. The second-wave clones that peaked on day 37 were not confirmed to be SARS-CoV-2 specific.

Ficoll-Paque density gradient centrifugation was the method used to isolate PBMCs. The reads were generated on an Illumina NovaSeq 6000. cDNA libraries for TCRalpha and TCRbeta were prepared by 5'RACE using constant-segment primers, with sample barcodes and unique molecular identifiers added. RNA was extracted from every sample with Trizol reagent. Libraries were amplified in two PCR steps, with a second sample barcode and Illumina TruSeq adapters added in the second step. The libraries were sequenced on an Illumina NovaSeq using 2 x 150 bp paired-end reads. In the paper's pipeline: With migec v1.2.7, reads were demultiplexed and then collapsed into UMI-guided consensus sequences. With mixcr v2.1.11, UMI consensuses were aligned to TRA and TRB V and J templates and assembled into clonotypes. A clonotype was counted as expanded or contracted only when both edgeR and NoisET called the clonotype significant, with the noise models trained on biological replicates. edgeR calls used a false discovery rate-adjusted p below 0.01 and a log2 fold-change threshold of 1. As an exploratory analysis of dynamics, max-normalized trajectories of the 1000 most abundant clonotypes were examined with PCA combined with hierarchical clustering. Separately sequenced CD4+ and CD8+ repertoires were used to assign a CD4 or CD8 phenotype to each responding clone. TCRdb applied fastp at Q25 and MiXCR to the public reads, then kept only in-frame beta chains. Each CDR3 protein gets just one entry, which takes the most common genes and DNA from the rows behind it. TCRdb's processing, not the study's, gives the V and J calls here. The sample contains 280,000 or so distinct CDR3 sequences, approximately 18% of them found a single time. 20% to 25% of the sample goes to the ten largest clones.

This clonotype was counted a few times. The target of this receptor is not known. No much larger clone is present one base from it, and per-base qualities are unavailable. The TCR was taken from a man between 18 and 29 years old who had mild COVID-19 (a few samples of this study predate the infection). The sample titles of this study are shuffled in the database, so cell type and time point are left out; the donor was told from shared clones. The sample comprised PBMCs or a T cell subset sorted from them (not recorded which).

The DNA sequence is as follows: TGCAGCTGGGGGGGACTAGCGTCGCCAACATCCTACAATGAGCAGTTCTTC. This sequence encodes CSWGGLASPTSYNEQFF. The chain is encoded by TRBV20-1 joined to TRBJ2-1; 10 bases in between match TRBD2. CDR3 length: 17 amino acids, cysteine to phenylalanine. CDR3 DNA is the only sequence kept; it has 51 bases, read in frame from the first base. CDR1 DFQATT and CDR2 SNEGSKA were looked up in the germline V gene (reference sequence).